These 17 T cell receptor beta chains were sequenced from one sample in a study of T cell responses to AZD1222 COVID-19 vaccine. TCRdb's copy holds only in-frame clones and misses some; the assay was immunoSEQ multiplex PCR. Here the sample spans 60,000 to 100,000 clones, about 91% being singletons. This material consisted of peripheral blood, taken on day 0 of MenACWY control vaccination. The receptors here all came from an adult in good health.

This rearrangement joins TRBV29-1 to TRBJ1-2, with TRBD1 identical over 9 bases. This CDR3 is 15 amino acids long. J was trimmed by 7 bases and V by 5 bases; bases with no gene match: 14. Germline V gene lookup returns CDR1 SQVTM and CDR2 ANQGSEA. CDR3 sequence (DNA): TGCAGCGTTTTCCCCTCGGCGGGGGGACAGGGTGGCTACACCTTC. Its protein product is CSVFPSAGGQGGYTF. Supplemented by reference TRBV29-1 and TRBJ1-2, the full variable domain reads SAVISQKPSRDICQRGTSLTIQCQVDSQVTMMFWYRQQPGQSLTLIATANQGSEATYESGFVIDKFPISRPNLTFSTLTVSNMSPEDSSIYLCSVFPSAGGQGGYTFGSGTRLTVV.

The chain couples TRBV10-3 to TRBJ2-7; D not resolved. Germline V gene sequence: CDR1 ENHRY, CDR2 SYGVKD. The CDR3 is 14 residues long. V dropped 3 bases and J dropped 5 bases, with 14 bases sitting between them. In nucleotides, the CDR3 is TGTGCCATCAGTGACGGTACCCGTGGGGACGAGCAGTACTTC. Its translation is CAISDGTRGDEQYF.

The CDR3 is CASSLVSRTSGTGELFF. CDR3 in DNA: TGTGCCAGCAGCTTAGTCTCCCGGACTAGCGGCACCGGGGAGCTGTTTTTT. The rearrangement uses TRBV7-2 and TRBJ2-2, with 10 bases matching TRBD2. CDR3 length equals 17 residues. Germline CDR1 and CDR2: SGHTA and FQGNSA. V gave up 1 base and J gave up 4 bases; unmatched junction bases: 6.

The CDR3 here is CASSFSEGGETGELFF. CDR3 DNA sequence: TGTGCCAGCAGCTTTTCGGAGGGGGGAGAAACCGGGGAGCTGTTTTTT. The V call is TRBV7-8, the J call TRBJ2-2; D possibly matches TRBD1 or TRBD2 (6 bases each). Germline values: CDR1 SGHVS, CDR2 FQNEAQ. CDR3 size: 16 residues. With 3 bases removed from V and 5 bases from J, the gap between germline ends came to 16 bases.

The chain has TRBV6-5 and TRBJ2-7, with 8 bases matching TRBD2. CDR1 and CDR2 from the germline V gene are MNHEY and SVGAGI. This CDR3 is built from 16 residues. V dropped 2 bases and J dropped 0; count of bases not matched to a gene: 6. In DNA, the CDR3 is TGTGCCAGCAGTTACGCTAGCGGGCTACTCTCCTACGAGCAGTACTTC. Residues: CASSYASGLLSYEQYF.

The chain uses TRBV19 and TRBJ2-5; a possible D gene is TRBD1 (6 bases). There are 14 residues in the CDR3. Trimming removed 3 bases from V and 0 bases from J, with 8 bases in between. Looked up from germline, CDR1 is LNHDA and CDR2 is SQIVND (reference sequence). CDR3 protein: CASSIGQNQETQYF. The CDR3 coding sequence is TGTGCCAGTAGTATCGGACAGAACCAAGAGACCCAGTACTTC.

This chain joins TRBV28 and TRBJ1-4, with D unresolved. This CDR3 region has 14 residues. Trimming cost V 2 bases and J 7 bases, with 11 bases left between them. Germline CDR1 reads MDHEN; CDR2 reads SYDVKM. In DNA form, the CDR3 reads TGTGCCAGCAGTTTAAGTCCCGGGTTTGAAAAACTGTTTTTT. Protein sequence: CASSLSPGFEKLFF.

This clone has a single count. The chain couples TRBV29-1 to TRBJ1-2; 8 bases line up with TRBD1. The CDR3 covers 14 residues. Germline CDR1 SQVTM, CDR2 ANQGSEA. V shed 2 bases and J 4 bases; nucleotides not matched to a gene: 6. The CDR3: CSVEWADRVYGYTF. CDR3 bases: TGCAGCGTTGAATGGGCGGACAGGGTCTATGGCTACACCTTC.

CDR3 sequence: CASSSRDAAFYGYTF. In nucleotides, the CDR3 is TGTGCCAGCAGCTCCAGGGATGCGGCTTTCTATGGCTACACCTTC. The chain uses TRBV14 and TRBJ1-2, with D tentatively TRBD1 (5 bases). From germline, CDR1 is SGHDN and CDR2 FVKESK. The V end lost 5 bases, the J end lost 4 bases, and 17 bases lay between the germline ends. CDR3 length: 15 amino acids.

V usage is TRBV28 and J usage is TRBJ1-6; D possibly corresponds to TRBD1 (5 bases). Per the germline V gene, CDR1 is MDHEN and CDR2 is SYDVKM. V lost 3 bases and J 9 bases, leaving 15 bases between the germline ends. The length of the CDR3 is 15 residues. CDR3 coding DNA: TGTGCCAGCAGTTTGCCCGGGGCGCTAGGTTCACCCCTCCACTTT. This translates into CASSLPGALGSPLHF.

The rearrangement joins TRBV7-2 to TRBJ2-6; unclear D gene. The CDR3 is 19 amino acids. Looked up from germline, CDR1 is SGHTA and CDR2 is FQGNSA. V was trimmed by 5 bases and J by 0 bases, leaving 20 bases between them. CDR3 sequence (DNA): TGTGCCAGCAGCCTCCTCTCACGGGCCCGCAGCTCTGGGGCCAACGTCCTGACTTTC. It encodes CASSLLSRARSSGANVLTF.

This chain uses TRBV5-5 with TRBJ1-5, with 9 bases aligning to TRBD1. CDR1 SGHKS and CDR2 YYEKEE come from the germline V gene (reference sequence). This CDR3 has 14 residues. J was trimmed by 7 bases and V by 7 bases; bases with no gene match: 9. The DNA of the CDR3 is TGTGCCAGCGACCCGGGACAGGGATACCAGCCCCAGCATTTT. It yields the protein CASDPGQGYQPQHF.

This chain uses TRBV5-8 with TRBJ2-5; D is possibly TRBD1 or TRBD2 (5 bases each). V lost 1 base and J 7 bases, leaving 14 bases between the germline ends. The CDR3 runs 14 residues. Germline V gives CDR1 SGHTS, CDR2 YDEGEE. DNA of the CDR3: TGTGCCAGCAGCTTGACTAGGCCAACAGGGACCCAGTACTTC. It is translated as CASSLTRPTGTQYF.

This clone appeared a single time. V usage is TRBV28 and J usage is TRBJ1-2; the D gene is possibly TRBD1 (5 bases). This CDR3 is built from 14 residues. From germline, CDR1 is MDHEN and CDR2 SYDVKM. Trimming stripped 2 bases from V and 3 bases from J, with 10 bases between. The CDR3 DNA follows: TGTGCCAGCAGTTTAGGGGGTTATGACTATGGCTACACCTTC. Encoded protein: CASSLGGYDYGYTF.

J is TRBJ1-5 and V is TRBV16; D not resolved. CDR3 length equals 14 residues. The V and J ends lost 0 bases and 7 bases respectively, with 10 bases between them. Germline assignment: CDR1 KGHSY and CDR2 FQNENV. The CDR3 region is CASSQSEERQPQHF. The CDR3 DNA is TGTGCCAGCAGCCAATCGGAGGAAAGGCAGCCCCAGCATTTT.

The chain is built from TRBV5-1 and TRBJ2-7, with 7 nucleotides matching TRBD1. Germline V gene data show CDR1 as SGHRS and CDR2 as YFSETQ. J gave up 4 bases and V 0 bases, and 10 bases lay outside the gene matches. CDR3 length: 16 amino acids. CDR3 loop: CASSLEGADLIYEQYF. The CDR3, as DNA: TGCGCCAGCAGCTTGGAGGGGGCAGATTTAATTTACGAGCAGTACTTC.

This chain joins TRBV24-1 and TRBJ1-4; 8 bases line up with TRBD1. This CDR3 is built from 13 residues. Looked up from germline, CDR1 is KGHDR and CDR2 is SFDVKD. The V segment lost 9 bases and the J segment 5 bases; nucleotides outside the gene matches: 4. The CDR3 DNA reads TGTGCCACCTCCGGGACAGGAAATGAAAAACTGTTTTTT. Translation: CATSGTGNEKLFF.